This T cell receptor beta chain stems from a study of OX40 agonist ivuxolimab in advanced cancers. The germline gives CDR1 WNHNN, CDR2 SYGVQD (reference sequence). V was trimmed by 5 bases and J by 4 bases, leaving 14 bases between them. The CDR3 length is 14 residues. Clones were sequenced by immunoSEQ multiplex PCR, and TCRdb holds only the in-frame ones, with some missing. The top ten hold 14% to 15% of the sample, which has 45,000 to 65,000 clones, about 88% seen once. V usage is TRBV10-1 and J usage is TRBJ1-1; D gene uncertain. The receptor's source is an adult with an advanced solid tumor such as melanoma, head and neck, liver or kidney cancer. Sequenced here: CD4+ or CD8+ T cells sorted from blood, sampled in a trial of the OX40 agonist ivuxolimab. The CDR3 spells CASSNRTGITEAFF. The DNA for the CDR3 is TGCGCCAGCAGTAACCGGACGGGTATCACTGAAGCTTTCTTT.